This TCR beta chain appears in the sequencing data of a study of cytomegalovirus exposure and HLA in healthy donors. The study, taken as a whole, reports: CMV serostatus stood as the only immune exposure information on hand. Most TCR beta V segments were productive about 87% or about 30% of the time in an earlier analysis. 87-base-pair reads could not separate some V segments, including TRBV6-2 and TRBV6-3. DRB1 had the most TCR associations and HLA-C the fewest, a later analysis found, with rates varying by HLA locus.

Comments on this clone: Its matching antigen is unknown.

Trimming cost V 3 bases and J 2 bases; bases outside gene matches: 4. This CDR3 is 15 amino acids long. The V gene's germline CDR1 is LNHNV and CDR2 YYDKDF (reference sequence). PCR primers comprised 60 Vbeta and 13 Jbeta primers. Produced via immunoSEQ multiplex PCR; TCRdb's table is partial and in-frame only. Of over 130,000 clones listed, roughly two thirds were seen once; the top ten hold about 1.7%. The clonotype was recovered from a male donor in good health and CMV-seronegative. This chain connects TRBV15 to TRBJ1-1; 9 bases fit TRBD1. Sequenced: PBMCs. The CDR3 DNA is TGTGCCACCAGCAGTACAGGGGGCCCAAACACTGAAGCTTTCTTT. It codes for CATSSTGGPNTEAFF.